This TCR beta chain was sequenced in a study of cytomegalovirus exposure and HLA in healthy donors. Study conclusions and caveats: Later analysis associated a missense DCLRE1C variant with TCR beta V- and J-gene trimming. At a 0.05 false discovery rate, a later analysis found over 15,000 TCR beta sequences to be associated with HLA alleles. Because they were indistinguishable, some V segments, including TRBV6-2 and TRBV6-3, were excluded.

Concerning this clone itself: Its antigen is unknown.

Trimming removed 4 bases from V and 7 bases from J, with 16 bases in between. The CDR3 is made up of 15 amino acids. Germline values: CDR1 SEHNR, CDR2 FQNEAQ (reference sequence). 60 Vbeta and 13 Jbeta primers were used in PCR. Measured with immunoSEQ multiplex PCR; TCRdb has only the in-frame clones, and not every one. The data show about 200,000 clones, with around 90% seen just once and around 1% held by the top ten. The chain has TRBV7-9 and TRBJ1-4; D remains unclear. The source is a boy younger than 10 in good health and CMV-seronegative. Specimen: PBMCs. CDR3 region: CASSSLRGSSEKLFF. CDR3 DNA sequence: TGTGCCAGCAGCTCTCTACGGGGATCTTCTGAAAAACTGTTTTTT.